These 20 T cell receptor beta chains were sequenced from one sample in a study of T cell repertoires in cytomegalovirus infection. One entry per CDR3 protein results from TCRdb running MiXCR on the reads. The sample records some 100,000 distinct CDR3 sequences, less than 25% being singletons. Input material: CD8+ T cells from PBMCs. The source of these receptors is a human donor in good health (CMV status not recorded). Some clones in this sample may be carry-over from other donors' samples.

The CDR3 nucleotides are TGTGCCAGCAGCTTATTCCGGGACAGGGGCCAAGAGACCCAGTACTTC. Its translation is CASSLFRDRGQETQYF. The chain carries TRBV7-7 and TRBJ2-5; 10 nucleotides agree with TRBD1. The length of the CDR3 is 16 residues. The J segment lost 1 base and the V segment lost 2 bases, leaving 4 bases of the junction unmatched. The germline V gene has CDR1 SSHAT and CDR2 FNYEAQ (reference sequence).

The rearrangement links TRBV7-9 to TRBJ2-2; 8 nucleotides line up with TRBD2. J was trimmed by 0 bases and V by 5 bases; bases with no gene match: 5. This CDR3 is 16 amino acids long. Germline V CDR1 and CDR2: SEHNR, FQNEAQ (reference sequence). CDR3: CASSPGGQANTGELFF. The DNA for the CDR3 is TGTGCCAGCAGCCCGGGGGGGCAGGCGAACACCGGGGAGCTGTTTTTT.

This clonotype was seen repeatedly, ten times or more. The rearrangement joins TRBV12-5 to TRBJ2-7; no firm D call. The CDR3 runs 10 residues. Germline lookup yields CDR1 LGHNT and CDR2 FRNRAP. V was clipped by 3 bases and J by 7 bases, with 4 bases between them. The DNA of the CDR3 is TGTGCTAGTGGTTTACCTGAGCAGTACTTC. Translated, it gives CASGLPEQYF.

This clonotype was seen once. The chain recombines TRBV5-1 with TRBJ1-6; 7 bases map to TRBD1. Germline V gene lookup returns CDR1 SGHRS and CDR2 YFSETQ. V lost 2 bases and J lost 6; bases outside the gene matches: 5. The length of the CDR3 is 15 residues. The CDR3 DNA follows: TGCGCCAGCAGCTTAGTCAGGGGGGGTAATTCACCCCTCCACTTT. Translation gives CASSLVRGGNSPLHF.

This clonotype showed up many times. CDR3 sequence reads: CASSFWVAAGETQYF. As DNA, the CDR3 is TGTGCCAGCAGCTTTTGGGTTGCGGCGGGGGAGACCCAGTACTTC. The chain combines TRBV7-2 with TRBJ2-5, with a tentative D call TRBD2 (6 bases). This CDR3 spans 15 amino acids. Germline CDR1 reads SGHTA; CDR2 reads FQGNSA. Trimming removed 3 bases from V and 5 bases from J, with 16 bases in between.

This clonotype turned up a few times. The chain combines TRBV7-2 with TRBJ2-5; 7 bases agree with TRBD2. J was trimmed by 4 bases and V by 3 bases; bases with no gene match: 8. This CDR3 is 15 amino acids long. CDR1 is SGHTA and CDR2 is FQGNSA in the germline V gene. DNA of the CDR3: TGTGCCAGCAGCTTGGGGGGAGGGGCGCGAGAGACCCAGTACTTC. This codes for CASSLGGGARETQYF. Based on the CDR3 plus reference TRBV7-2 and TRBJ2-5, the full variable domain is GAGVSQSPSNKVTEKGKDVELRCDPISGHTALYWYRQSLGQGLEFLIYFQGNSAPDKSGLPSDRFSAERTGGSVSTLTIQRTQQEDSAVYLCASSLGGGARETQYFGPGTRLLVL.

In its sample, this clonotype was seen a few times. The chain joins TRBV20-1 to TRBJ2-1, with D tentatively TRBD2 (5 bases). This CDR3 is 14 amino acids long. V dropped 0 bases and J dropped 3 bases, with 9 bases sitting between them. Germline V gene sequence: CDR1 DFQATT, CDR2 SNEGSKA (reference sequence). Here the CDR3 reads CSAREGGSYNEQFF. CDR3 coding DNA: TGCAGTGCTAGAGAAGGAGGCAGCTACAATGAGCAGTTCTTC.

This clonotype turned up a few times. J is TRBJ1-5 and V is TRBV4-2; D gene unclear. Trimming took off 1 base at V and 5 bases at J, with 6 bases between the two ends. CDR1 and CDR2 (germline): LGHNA, YNFKEQ. The CDR3 totals 13 residues. CDR3 sequence: CASSQVPDQPQHF. The DNA of the CDR3 is TGTGCCAGCAGCCAAGTCCCTGATCAGCCCCAGCATTTT.

The chain has TRBV29-1 and TRBJ2-1, with a tentative D call TRBD1 (6 bases). Between the trimmed V and J ends, which lost 0 bases and 4 bases, there was a span of 16 bases. CDR1 is SQVTM, CDR2 ANQGSEA, per germline. This CDR3 has 16 amino acids. CDR3 sequence reads: CSVEDLPGHTYNEQFF. CDR3 nucleotides: TGCAGCGTTGAAGACCTACCGGGACACACTTACAATGAGCAGTTCTTC.

This clonotype was seen only a few times. The rearrangement links TRBV20-1 to TRBJ1-1; D possibly corresponds to TRBD1 (5 bases). From germline, CDR1 is DFQATT and CDR2 SNEGSKA (reference sequence). The CDR3 length is 14 residues. V was shortened by 6 bases and J by 1 base, with 15 bases between the two germline ends. The CDR3 loop reads CSAFKGDGNTEAFF. Here the CDR3 DNA reads TGCAGTGCCTTTAAAGGGGACGGGAACACTGAAGCTTTCTTT.

V usage is TRBV15 and J usage is TRBJ2-7, with 8 bases matching TRBD1. The junction had 9 bases not matched to a gene; V was cut back by 3 bases and J by 2 bases. This CDR3 contains 16 residues. The germline gives CDR1 LNHNV, CDR2 YYDKDF (reference sequence). DNA of the CDR3: TGTGCCACCAGCAGTGAGCCGGGACAGGCGACCTACGAGCAGTACTTC. Amino acid sequence: CATSSEPGQATYEQYF.

This clonotype was observed many times. V usage is TRBV7-2 and J usage is TRBJ2-7; a possible D gene is TRBD1 (5 bases). V lost 2 bases, J lost 1 base, and 18 bases lay in between. The V gene's germline CDR1 is SGHTA and CDR2 FQGNSA. The CDR3 is 17 amino acids. The CDR3 region has the DNA TGTGCCAGCAGCTTAAATCCTGGGGCAAAACATTCCTACGAGCAGTACTTC. It is translated as CASSLNPGAKHSYEQYF.

The chain has TRBV20-1 and TRBJ2-1; 9 bases fit TRBD2. Germline values: CDR1 DFQATT, CDR2 SNEGSKA (reference sequence). This CDR3 contains 17 residues. Trimming at V came to 2 bases and at J to 8 bases, leaving 16 bases not matched to a gene. The CDR3 here is CSARIVGSGGLAHEQFF. CDR3 sequence (DNA): TGCAGTGCTAGAATTGTTGGTTCCGGGGGACTAGCCCATGAGCAGTTCTTC.

In its sample, this clonotype was seen a few times. CDR3 region: CASSQDARNYGYTF. CDR3 coding DNA: TGCGCCAGCAGCCAAGACGCCCGTAACTATGGCTACACCTTC. The chain uses TRBV4-3 and TRBJ1-2; D is uncertain. Germline V gene data show CDR1 as LGHNA and CDR2 as YSLEER. CDR3 length: 14 residues. V lost 0 bases to trimming and J lost 1 base, with 6 bases between them.

This clonotype has only a few counts. This rearrangement joins TRBV4-2 to TRBJ1-2; a weak D match, TRBD1 (5 bases). V lost 0 bases and J 4 bases, leaving 9 bases between the germline ends. Germline V gene lookup returns CDR1 LGHNA and CDR2 YNFKEQ. The CDR3 has 14 residues. The CDR3 DNA follows: TGTGCCAGCAGCCAAGAACGACAGAGCTATGGCTACACCTTC. Translation: CASSQERQSYGYTF.

The sample holds many counts of this clonotype. CDR3 in DNA: TGTGCCAGCAGTTACTCAGATACGCAGTATTTT. It encodes CASSYSDTQYF. The genes are TRBV6-2 or TRBV6-3 and TRBJ2-3; D call uncertain. Germline V lookup: CDR1 MNHEY, CDR2 SVGEGT. The V end lost 0 bases, the J end lost 5 bases, and 0 bases lay between the germline ends. The CDR3 loop spans 11 amino acids.

This clonotype was recorded at least ten times. V gene TRBV7-2 combines with J gene TRBJ2-1; 7 bases map to TRBD2. Trimming at V came to 4 bases and at J to 6 bases, leaving 9 bases not matched to a gene. Germline V CDR1 and CDR2: SGHTA, FQGNSA. The CDR3 runs to 15 residues. The CDR3 sequence is CASSSMFASGNEQFF. The CDR3 bases are TGTGCCAGCAGCTCTATGTTCGCTAGCGGCAATGAGCAGTTCTTC.

There are many counts of this clonotype. The gene calls are TRBV7-8 and TRBJ2-5; 10 bases map to TRBD2. Germline values: CDR1 SGHVS, CDR2 FQNEAQ. Trimming cost V 2 bases and J 5 bases; bases outside gene matches: 8. The CDR3 loop spans 16 amino acids. This CDR3 is CASSLKRGGPRETQYF. The CDR3 region has the DNA TGTGCCAGCAGCTTAAAGCGGGGGGGCCCGAGGGAGACCCAGTACTTC.

Ten or more counts support this clonotype. This sequence joins TRBV28 and TRBJ2-4, with D possibly matching TRBD1 (6 bases). Germline CDR1 is MDHEN and CDR2 is SYDVKM. With 7 bases removed from V and 0 bases from J, the gap between germline ends came to 16 bases. CDR3 length equals 16 residues. The CDR3 DNA is TGTGCCAGCACCGCAGGACAGAGAGTAGCCAAAAACATTCAGTACTTC. It encodes CASTAGQRVAKNIQYF.

J is TRBJ2-5 and V is TRBV7-6; TRBD2 matches at 10 bases. Germline-derived CDR1 and CDR2 are SGHVS and FNYEAQ. J lost 2 bases, V lost 5 bases, and 11 bases had no gene match. The CDR3 runs to 17 residues. CDR3 residues: CASSATGTSAVQETQYF. CDR3 nucleotides: TGTGCCAGCAGCGCCACCGGGACTAGCGCTGTTCAAGAGACCCAGTACTTC.